This section outlines one TCR beta chain sequence together with its context. No cognate antigen has been identified for it. Per-base quality was not reported, and no clone a single base away is much larger than it. This sample was included in a study of cytomegalovirus exposure and HLA in healthy donors (dated by TCRdb to 2015 to 2018). Study-level background: An earlier analysis of roughly 630 of the donors reported 250 to 350 Gb of sequence data and some 120 million unique TCR beta sequences from 190 million or so T cells. Along with the approximately 700-subject first cohort, a separate validation cohort of around 110 different subjects was used. An earlier analysis of 587 of the donors used high-throughput TCR beta sequencing to judge whether each TCR beta V gene segment behaved as functional or pseudogenic. HLA typing covered class I and class II loci at four-digit resolution. Five DR-DQ haplotypes were treated as single units for association and clustering because of strong linkage in the cohort. The study used immunosequencing to profile the T cell repertoires of under 700 subjects and linked those repertoires to cytomegalovirus serostatus. The aim of the study was to test whether cataloging public T cell receptors could identify signatures of past pathogen exposure. The study combined high-throughput TCR immunosequencing, statistical association of individual TCRs with disease status, and machine learning to predict cytomegalovirus infection status. Donor age, sex, ethnicity and CMV serostatus were compiled together with the repertoire data. In a later genetic analysis, genome-wide SNP genotypes for about three fifths of the roughly 670 donors were used, and that subset was treated as a discovery cohort. In the later analysis, no new phenotypic data were used to find candidate immune exposures; instead, reliance was placed on TCR beta sequences and their occurrence across donors. Typing coverage differed by locus: A, B, C, DRB1 and DQB1 were typed in roughly 629-630 donors, DQA1 in about 560, DPA1 in 600 to 610, and DPB1 in about 450. Of the 350 to 450 genotyped donors, approximately 80% fell in the genetic ancestry cluster associated with self-reported Caucasian donors. Roughly 300 gigabases of sequencing data and roughly 81 million unique TCR sequences made up an early release that covered some 640 HLA-typed donors. A later analysis re-analyzed previously published TCR beta repertoires from roughly 690 donors and added high-resolution HLA genotyping to study TCR occurrence patterns. On average, around 230,000 unique TCR beta nucleotide sequences were sequenced per donor among some 430 genotyped donors of the cohort, with about 19% of those sequences being non-productive. Every discovery cohort repertoire had been produced on one sequencing platform. Results and caveats for the whole study, not just this receptor: Because counts were too low, seventeen rarely observed V segments, including chromosome 9 orphons, were excluded from the earlier analysis of fewer than 650 of the donors. A later analysis found that HLA-associated TCR beta chains were more clonally expanded and had lower generation probabilities than equally common non-associated chains. In a later genetic analysis, fewer N-insertions in productive TCRs were reported among donors in an Asian-associated ancestry cluster than the roughly 700-donor mean. A further reported finding was that TCR beta sequences accurately predicted the HLA-A and HLA-B alleles for most subjects in the first cohort. The classifier was reported to diagnose cytomegalovirus status with high specificity and sensitivity in both the original and validation cohorts. While some public TCRs were present in many individuals, most TCR sequences turned up only very rarely across donors. In the study, around 150 TCR beta chains were listed as associated with cytomegalovirus. A later analysis reported that several top co-occurrence clusters appeared linked to parvovirus B19, influenza, CMV and Epstein-Barr virus. Strong co-occurrence of HLA alleles, especially DR and DQ, made assigning TCR associations to individual alleles difficult. A few of the identified cytomegalovirus-associated TCR beta chains were confirmed in vitro to be specific for cytomegalovirus antigens. Broadly in line with IMGT annotations, most TCR beta V segments showed up in productive rearrangements about 87% or about 30% of the time in an earlier analysis of several hundred of the donors. In this cohort, only TCR beta chains were sequenced, and detectable features were limited by the absence of alpha or paired-chain data. Correlated functional status among segregating V segments might be attributable to linkage disequilibrium, but an unknown experimental factor could not be ruled out. In a later genetic analysis, a missense DCLRE1C variant was associated with V-gene and J-gene trimming of TCR beta chains, and the association was replicated in an independent cohort. The authors suggested that the approach could potentially be extended to other disease states and immunological phenotypes. For the cohort, immune exposure information was limited to CMV serostatus. A later analysis found that TCR association rates varied across HLA loci, with DRB1 alleles showing the most associated TCRs and HLA-C alleles the fewest. The sequencing pipeline was judged likely to have produced a cluster of highly shared sequence variants as a technical artifact. Some IMGT-functional V segments, including TRBV6-2 and TRBV6-3, could not be distinguished by the 87-base-pair reads and were therefore excluded. A later analysis found that most CMV-associated TCR beta chains appeared HLA-restricted, with HLA associations seemingly driven largely by CMV exposure. Specific HLA alleles were associated with 15,000 to 20,000 TCR beta sequences at a false discovery rate of 0.05 in a later analysis. Because some donors lacked HLA typing at each locus, the association tests relied only on the typed subset. Sequencing depth was assumed to be roughly uniform across donors in the presence/absence analyses, though that assumption may not hold.

The method was the immunoSEQ multiplex PCR assay. A mixture of 60 forward primers for TCR Vbeta segments and 13 reverse primers for TCR Jbeta segments was used in the multiplex PCR. The CDR3 region of rearranged TCR beta genes was amplified from genomic DNA by a multiplex PCR assay. The Illumina HiSeq System was used to sequence the amplified TCR beta libraries as 87-base-pair reads. In the paper's pipeline: A later analysis counted 75 million to 100 million unique TCR beta chains across the 666 repertoires, and roughly 11 million of these chains were shared by at least two donors. A nearest-neighbor algorithm error-corrected the raw reads and collapsed the reads into unique sequences, merging closely related sequences to remove PCR and sequencing errors. Alignment of CDR3 sequences to IMGT reference sequences was used to assign V, D and J gene segments. For a sequence to be retained, a match of at least six nucleotides was required to both a V gene segment and a J gene segment. Rearrangements were called productive when the CDR3 lacked stop codons and stayed in frame with V and J; all others were non-productive. CDR3 was defined by IMGT convention, running from the second conserved V-encoded cysteine to the conserved J-encoded phenylalanine. Sequences without an unambiguous match to a single V gene segment were excluded from the earlier analysis of a few hundred of the donors. In an earlier analysis of several hundred of the donors, V segments were called functional above 56.7% productive rearrangements and were called segregating when the between-donor standard deviation exceeded 5%. A statistical classification framework was developed to diagnose cytomegalovirus status using the catalog of TCR beta chain sequences. In a later analysis, V and J genes were assigned by comparing TCR nucleotide sequences against IMGT/GENE-DB human TR gene sequences. A later analysis assigned CDR3 sequences and most-parsimonious VDJ recombination scenarios with the TCRdist pipeline. In a later analysis, each TCR beta chain was defined by its CDR3 amino acid sequence together with its V-gene family, and reads without a unique V-gene family were excluded. To address suspected cross-contamination and a sequencing artifact, a later analysis removed some 620 highly shared, low-generation-probability nucleotide sequences. For each public chain, a later analysis derived a clonal expansion index from normalized ranks of inferred template counts within each repertoire. Generation probabilities in a later analysis came from a VDJ recombination model fitted to out-of-frame rearrangements, and those results were checked against IGoR. In a later analysis, TCR-TCR, TCR-HLA and TCR-CMV co-occurrence was scored with hypergeometric tests, and a repertoire-size bias correction was applied to TCR pairs. False discovery rates were estimated in a later analysis by permuting HLA or CMV assignments 20 times. In a later analysis, co-occurring TCRs were grouped using DBSCAN, with TCRdist sequence similarity added in when clustering inside HLA-allele-positive subsets. Repertoires with fewer than 30,000 or more than 120,000 public chains were left out of co-occurrence clustering, as were several repertoires with anomalous nucleotide sharing. TCRdb stores this immuneACCESS table with in-frame sequences only. Part of the clones is absent; in the studies checked, under half of the shortfall reflects unresolved V genes, and no reason is known for the rest. V and J calls and clone size are those listed in that table; D and trimming were worked out from the DNA. This sample comprises about 100,000 clones, around 82% of them detected only once. The leading ten clones occupy approximately 0.83% of the sample.

The cohort consisted of 600 or so healthy bone marrow donors. At the time of sampling, all cohort members were nominally healthy, though unrecorded immune exposures were likely present. The donor tested CMV seronegative, placing the donor among the roughly 350 seronegative members of the cohort. Each donor provided a peripheral blood sample, and peripheral blood mononuclear cells were used for TCR beta sequencing. The Qiagen DNeasy Blood Extraction Kit was used to extract genomic DNA from the blood cell samples. The germline V gene (reference sequence) sets CDR1 to PRHDT and CDR2 to FYEKMQ. The CDR3 starts with the cysteine, ends with the phenylalanine, and has 15 residues. The CDR3 DNA has 45 bases and is translated from base 1. V loses 7 bases, J loses 7 bases, and the germline ends lie 20 bases apart.

The sequencing sample was made of PBMCs. This receptor was identified in a woman aged 60 to 75 in good health and CMV-seronegative. This sequence uses TRBV13 and TRBJ2-1, with no D gene named confidently. The CDR3 has the sequence CASTPLGLKLNEQFF. The nucleotide sequence is TGTGCCAGCACGCCTTTGGGCCTCAAGTTGAATGAGCAGTTCTTC.